This TCR beta chain derives from a study of T-cell reconstitution after alpha-beta-depleted transplantation in children. The TCRbeta library was prepared with unique molecular identifiers. TCRdb re-analysed the PCR reads in MiXCR, keeping a single row per CDR3 protein. The table has around 600,000 distinct CDR3 sequences, 23% seen once. Notes on this clonotype: Its target is unknown.

Per the germline V gene, CDR1 is ENHRY and CDR2 is SYGVKD. The V and J ends lost 0 bases and 0 bases respectively, with 11 bases between them. This CDR3 has 17 amino acids. Study-wide points: Diversity and T-cell counts at one year after transplant derived mostly from new T cells.

The receptor's source is a boy under two years old who had a stem cell transplant for acute myeloid leukemia, so the T cells may come from the graft donor. The chain couples TRBV10-3 to TRBJ2-2; D assignment may be TRBD1 or TRBD2 (5 bases each). Source: PBMCs, mostly from graft donor cells, taken 360 days after TCRalphabeta/CD19-depleted stem cell transplant. CDR3 region: CAISESIGGTNTGELFF. Here the CDR3 DNA reads TGTGCCATCAGTGAGTCGATTGGGGGAACGAACACCGGGGAGCTGTTTTTT.